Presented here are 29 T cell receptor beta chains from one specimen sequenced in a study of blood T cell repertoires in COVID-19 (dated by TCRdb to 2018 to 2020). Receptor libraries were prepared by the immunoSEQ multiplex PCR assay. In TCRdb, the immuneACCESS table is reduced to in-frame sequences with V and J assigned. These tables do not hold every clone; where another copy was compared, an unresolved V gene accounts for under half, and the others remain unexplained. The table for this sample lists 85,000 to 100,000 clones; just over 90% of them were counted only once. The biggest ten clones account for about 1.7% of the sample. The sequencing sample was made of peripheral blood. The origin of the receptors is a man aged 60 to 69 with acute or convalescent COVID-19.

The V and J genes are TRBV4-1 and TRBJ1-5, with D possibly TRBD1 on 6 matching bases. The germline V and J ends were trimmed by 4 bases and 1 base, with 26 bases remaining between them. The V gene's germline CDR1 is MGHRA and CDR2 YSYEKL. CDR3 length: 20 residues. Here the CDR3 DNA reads TGCGCCAGCAGCCGGGGGATGGTAAGACAGGCAAATTCCAGCAATCAGCCCCAGCATTTT. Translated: CASSRGMVRQANSSNQPQHF.

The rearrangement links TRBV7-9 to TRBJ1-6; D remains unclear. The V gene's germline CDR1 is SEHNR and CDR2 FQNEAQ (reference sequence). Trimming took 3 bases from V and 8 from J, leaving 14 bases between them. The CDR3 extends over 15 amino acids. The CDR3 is CASSFTAPSDSPLHF. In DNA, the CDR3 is TGTGCCAGCAGCTTCACCGCTCCCAGCGATTCACCCCTCCACTTT. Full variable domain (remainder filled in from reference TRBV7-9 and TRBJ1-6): DTGVSQNPRHKITKRGQNVTFRCDPISEHNRLYWYRQTLGQGPEFLTYFQNEAQLEKSRLLSDRFSAERPKGSFSTLEIQRTEQGDSAMYLCASSFTAPSDSPLHFGNGTRLTVT.

CDR3 amino acids: CASSLGTGYNSPLHF. The CDR3 bases are TGCGCCAGCAGCTTGGGGACAGGGTATAATTCACCCCTCCACTTT. The V and J genes are TRBV5-1 and TRBJ1-6; 8 bases are a match to TRBD1. Germline CDR1 SGHRS, CDR2 YFSETQ. The CDR3 totals 15 residues. The V segment lost 0 bases and the J segment 4 bases; nucleotides outside the gene matches: 0. Together with reference TRBV5-1 and TRBJ1-6, the CDR3 gives the full variable domain: KAGVTQTPRYLIKTRGQQVTLSCSPISGHRSVSWYQQTPGQGLQFLFEYFSETQRNKGNFPGRFSGRQFSNSRSEMNVSTLELGDSALYLCASSLGTGYNSPLHFGNGTRLTVT.

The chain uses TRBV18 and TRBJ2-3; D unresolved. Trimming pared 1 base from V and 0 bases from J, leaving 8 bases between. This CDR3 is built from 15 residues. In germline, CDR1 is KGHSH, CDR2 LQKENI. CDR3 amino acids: CASSPRATSTDTQYF. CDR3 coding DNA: TGTGCCAGCTCACCACGGGCAACCAGCACAGATACGCAGTATTTT.

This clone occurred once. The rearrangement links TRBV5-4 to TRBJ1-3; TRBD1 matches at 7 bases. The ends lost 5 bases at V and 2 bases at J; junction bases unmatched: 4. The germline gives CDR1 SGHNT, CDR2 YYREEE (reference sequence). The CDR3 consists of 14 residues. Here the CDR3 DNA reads TGTGCCAGCAGTTTTCAGGGGGCTGGAAACACCATATATTTT. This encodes CASSFQGAGNTIYF. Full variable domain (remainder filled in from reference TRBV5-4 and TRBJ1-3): ETGVTQSPTHLIKTRGQQVTLRCSSQSGHNTVSWYQQALGQGPQFIFQYYREEENGRGNFPPRFSGLQFPNYSSELNVNALELDDSALYLCASSFQGAGNTIYFGEGSWLTVV.

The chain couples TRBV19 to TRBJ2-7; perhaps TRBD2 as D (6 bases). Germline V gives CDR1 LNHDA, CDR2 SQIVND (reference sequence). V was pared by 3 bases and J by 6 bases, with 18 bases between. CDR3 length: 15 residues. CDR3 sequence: CASSIDVTRVAEQYF. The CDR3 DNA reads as TGTGCCAGTAGTATTGATGTGACTAGAGTGGCCGAGCAGTACTTC.

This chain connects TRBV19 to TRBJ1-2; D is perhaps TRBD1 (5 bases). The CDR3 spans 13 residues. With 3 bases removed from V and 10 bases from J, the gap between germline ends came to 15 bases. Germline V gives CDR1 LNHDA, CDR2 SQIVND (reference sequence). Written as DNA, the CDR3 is TGTGCCAGTAGTATGACAGAGAGGAATGTCTACACCTTC. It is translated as CASSMTERNVYTF.

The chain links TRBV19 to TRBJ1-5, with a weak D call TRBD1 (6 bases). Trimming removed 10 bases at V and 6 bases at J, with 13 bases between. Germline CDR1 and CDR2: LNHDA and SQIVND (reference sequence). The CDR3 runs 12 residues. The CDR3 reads CATEQGAQPQHF. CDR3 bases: TGTGCCACGGAACAGGGTGCTCAGCCCCAGCATTTT.

CDR3 protein: CASLQGRGGYTF. The CDR3 DNA follows: TGTGCCAGCCTACAGGGAAGGGGCGGCTACACCTTC. The chain couples TRBV6-6 to TRBJ1-2, with D possibly matching TRBD1 (6 bases). This CDR3 has 12 residues. Trimming took 8 bases from V and 8 from J, leaving 15 bases between them. CDR1 and CDR2 (germline): MNHNY, SVGAGI (reference sequence).

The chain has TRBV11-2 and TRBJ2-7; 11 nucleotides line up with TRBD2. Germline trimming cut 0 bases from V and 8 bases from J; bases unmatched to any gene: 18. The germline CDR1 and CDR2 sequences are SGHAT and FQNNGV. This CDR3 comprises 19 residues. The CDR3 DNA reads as TGTGCCAGCAGCTTAGAATCGTCCGGGCTAGCGGGGGGAATTAACAAGCAGTACTTC. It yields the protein CASSLESSGLAGGINKQYF. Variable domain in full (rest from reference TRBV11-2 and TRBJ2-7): EAGVAQSPRYKIIEKRQSVAFWCNPISGHATLYWYQQILGQGPKLLIQFQNNGVVDDSQLPKDRFSAERLKGVDSTLKIQPAKLEDSAVYLCASSLESSGLAGGINKQYFGPGTRLTVT.

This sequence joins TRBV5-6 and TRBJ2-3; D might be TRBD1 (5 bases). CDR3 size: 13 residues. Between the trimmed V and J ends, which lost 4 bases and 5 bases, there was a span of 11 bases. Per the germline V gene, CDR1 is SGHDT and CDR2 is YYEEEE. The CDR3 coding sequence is TGTGCCAGCAGCCAGGGCTGGGGAGATACGCAGTATTTT. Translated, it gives CASSQGWGDTQYF.

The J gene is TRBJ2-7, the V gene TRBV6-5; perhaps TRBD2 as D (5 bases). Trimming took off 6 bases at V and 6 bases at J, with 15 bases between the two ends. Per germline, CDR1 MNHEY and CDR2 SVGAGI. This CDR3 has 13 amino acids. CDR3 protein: CASSPERWREQYF. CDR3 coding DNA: TGTGCCAGCAGCCCGGAGCGGTGGCGCGAGCAGTACTTC.

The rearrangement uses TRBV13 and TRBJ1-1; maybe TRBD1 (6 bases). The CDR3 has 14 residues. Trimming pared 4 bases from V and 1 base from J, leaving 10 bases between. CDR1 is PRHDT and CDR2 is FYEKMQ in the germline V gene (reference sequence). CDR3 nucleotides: TGTGCCAGCAGCTGGACAGAGAAGAACACTGAAGCTTTCTTT. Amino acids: CASSWTEKNTEAFF.

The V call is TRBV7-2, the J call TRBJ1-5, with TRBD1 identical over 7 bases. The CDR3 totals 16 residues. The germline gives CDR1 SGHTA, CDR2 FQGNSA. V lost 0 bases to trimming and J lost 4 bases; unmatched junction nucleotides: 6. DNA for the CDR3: TGTGCCAGCAGCTTAGCCTGGACAGGTGGGAATCAGCCCCAGCATTTT. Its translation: CASSLAWTGGNQPQHF. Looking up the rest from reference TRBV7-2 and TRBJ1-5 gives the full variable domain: GAGVSQSPSNKVTEKGKDVELRCDPISGHTALYWYRQSLGQGLEFLIYFQGNSAPDKSGLPSDRFSAERTGGSVSTLTIQRTQQEDSAVYLCASSLAWTGGNQPQHFGDGTRLSIL.

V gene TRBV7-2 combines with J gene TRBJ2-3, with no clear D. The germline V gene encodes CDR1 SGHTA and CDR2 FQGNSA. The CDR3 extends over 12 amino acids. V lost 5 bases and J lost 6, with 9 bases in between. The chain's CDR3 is CASSADSDTQYF. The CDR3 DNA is TGTGCCAGCAGCGCTGACTCGGATACGCAGTATTTT.

The CDR3 coding sequence is TGTGCCAGCAGTCTGGACAGGGAAGAGACCCAGTACTTC. Translated: CASSLDREETQYF. The rearrangement links TRBV6-5 to TRBJ2-5, with 8 bases that match TRBD1. This CDR3 is 13 amino acids long. The trim removed 5 bases at V and 3 bases at J, leaving 2 bases unmatched. Germline V gene data show CDR1 as MNHEY and CDR2 as SVGAGI.

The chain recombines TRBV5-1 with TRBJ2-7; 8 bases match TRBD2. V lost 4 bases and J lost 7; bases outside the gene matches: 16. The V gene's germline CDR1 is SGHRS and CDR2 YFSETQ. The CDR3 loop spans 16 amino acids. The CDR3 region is CASSPREGLGGLEQYF. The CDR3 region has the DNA TGCGCCAGCAGCCCACGGGAGGGGCTGGGGGGTTTGGAGCAGTACTTC.

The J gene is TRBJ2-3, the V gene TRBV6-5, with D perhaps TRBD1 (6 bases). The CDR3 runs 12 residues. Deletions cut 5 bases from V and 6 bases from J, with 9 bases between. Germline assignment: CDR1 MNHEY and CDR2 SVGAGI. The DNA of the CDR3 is TGTGCCAGCAGTAACAGGGCCGATACGCAGTATTTT. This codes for CASSNRADTQYF.

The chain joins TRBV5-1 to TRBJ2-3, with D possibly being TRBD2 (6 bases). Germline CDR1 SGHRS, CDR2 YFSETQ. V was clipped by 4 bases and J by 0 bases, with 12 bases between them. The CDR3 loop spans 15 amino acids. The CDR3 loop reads CASSAGLLSTDTQYF. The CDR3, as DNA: TGCGCCAGCAGCGCGGGACTCCTTAGCACAGATACGCAGTATTTT. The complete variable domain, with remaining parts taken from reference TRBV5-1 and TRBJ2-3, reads KAGVTQTPRYLIKTRGQQVTLSCSPISGHRSVSWYQQTPGQGLQFLFEYFSETQRNKGNFPGRFSGRQFSNSRSEMNVSTLELGDSALYLCASSAGLLSTDTQYFGPGTRLTVL.

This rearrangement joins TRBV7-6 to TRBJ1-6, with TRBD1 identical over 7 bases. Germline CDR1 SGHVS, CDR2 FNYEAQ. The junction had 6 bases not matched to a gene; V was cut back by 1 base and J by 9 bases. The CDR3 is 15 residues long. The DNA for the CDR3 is TGTGCCAGCAGCTTAGAGAATACAGGGGTTTCACCCCTCCACTTT. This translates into CASSLENTGVSPLHF.

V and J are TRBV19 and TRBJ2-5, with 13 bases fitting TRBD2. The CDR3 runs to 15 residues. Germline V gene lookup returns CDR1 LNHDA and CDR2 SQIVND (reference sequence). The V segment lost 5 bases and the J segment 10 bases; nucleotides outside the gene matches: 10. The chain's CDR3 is CASSSGLAGDYVQYF. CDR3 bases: TGTGCCAGTAGTTCTGGACTAGCGGGGGATTACGTCCAGTACTTC.

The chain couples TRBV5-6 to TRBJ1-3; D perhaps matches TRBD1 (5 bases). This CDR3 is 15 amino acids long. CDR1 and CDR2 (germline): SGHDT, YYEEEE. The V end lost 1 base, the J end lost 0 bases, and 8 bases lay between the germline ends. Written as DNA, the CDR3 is TGTGCCAGCAGCTTGCAGGGATCCTCTGGAAACACCATATATTTT. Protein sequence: CASSLQGSSGNTIYF.

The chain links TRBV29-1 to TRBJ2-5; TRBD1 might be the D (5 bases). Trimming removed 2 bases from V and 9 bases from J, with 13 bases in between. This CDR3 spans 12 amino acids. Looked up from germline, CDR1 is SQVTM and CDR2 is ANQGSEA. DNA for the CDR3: TGCAGCGTTGAAATGGACACCTTAGCCCAGTACTTC. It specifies CSVEMDTLAQYF.

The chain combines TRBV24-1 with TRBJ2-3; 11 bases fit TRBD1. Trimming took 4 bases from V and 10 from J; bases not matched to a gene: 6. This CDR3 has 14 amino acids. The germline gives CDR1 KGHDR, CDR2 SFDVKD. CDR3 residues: CATSEPGQGDAQYF. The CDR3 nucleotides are TGTGCCACCAGTGAACCGGGACAGGGGGACGCGCAGTATTTT.

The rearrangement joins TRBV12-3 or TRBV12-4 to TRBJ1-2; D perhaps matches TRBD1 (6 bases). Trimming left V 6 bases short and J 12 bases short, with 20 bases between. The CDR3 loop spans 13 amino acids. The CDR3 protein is CASSQGPGSVDTF. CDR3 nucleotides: TGTGCCAGCAGCCAGGGGCCGGGGTCAGTTGACACCTTC.

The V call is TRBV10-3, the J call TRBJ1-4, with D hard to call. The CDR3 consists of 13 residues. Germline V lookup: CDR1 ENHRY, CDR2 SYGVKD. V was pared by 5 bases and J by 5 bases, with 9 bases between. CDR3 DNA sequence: TGTGCCATCAGTTTATCCGGGAATGAAAAACTGTTTTTT. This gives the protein CAISLSGNEKLFF.

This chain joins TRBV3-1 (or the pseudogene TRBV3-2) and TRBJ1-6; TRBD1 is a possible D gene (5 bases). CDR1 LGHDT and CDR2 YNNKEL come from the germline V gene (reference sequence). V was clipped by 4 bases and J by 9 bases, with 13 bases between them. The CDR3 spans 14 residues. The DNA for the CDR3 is TGTGCCAGCAGCCCCCGGCAGGGCATTTCACCCCTCCACTTT. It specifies CASSPRQGISPLHF.

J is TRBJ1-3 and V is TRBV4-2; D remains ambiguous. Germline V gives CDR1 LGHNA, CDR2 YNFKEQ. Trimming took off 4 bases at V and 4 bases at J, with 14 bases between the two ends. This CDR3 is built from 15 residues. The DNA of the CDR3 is TGTGCCAGCAGCCCCCGAGCTGTCGCCGGAAACACCATATATTTT. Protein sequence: CASSPRAVAGNTIYF.

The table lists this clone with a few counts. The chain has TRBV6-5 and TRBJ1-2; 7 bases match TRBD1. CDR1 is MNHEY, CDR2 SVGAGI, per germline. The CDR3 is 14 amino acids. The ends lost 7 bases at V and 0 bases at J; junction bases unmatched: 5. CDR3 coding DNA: TGTGCCAGCACCTTTGGACAGGCTAACTATGGCTACACCTTC. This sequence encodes CASTFGQANYGYTF.